This TCR beta chain was identified during a study of blood T cell repertoires in COVID-19. The CDR3 sequence is 14 residues long. After removal of 11 bases from V and 7 bases from J, the junction contained 9 bases not matched to a gene. Germline V lookup: CDR1 ENHRY, CDR2 SYGVKD. Enrolled through a virtual design, the participants were between 18 and 89 years of age and came from about two dozen US areas. Using immunoSEQ multiplex PCR, the repertoire was profiled, and TCRdb retains in-frame clones only, with some absent. The sample records 200,000 to 250,000 clones, roughly 91% being singletons. This receptor was taken from a woman younger than 45 who had recovered from COVID-19. The sample comprised PBMCs or T cells enriched from blood (not recorded which). This chain links TRBV10-3 with TRBJ1-6; 9 positions agree with TRBD1. In nucleotides, the CDR3 is TGTGCCTTAGGGACAGGGACCGTAAATTCACCCCTCCACTTT. Its protein product is CALGTGTVNSPLHF.